This T cell receptor beta chain was observed in a study of cytomegalovirus exposure and HLA in healthy donors. Notes on this clone: Antigen: not known.

It was with 60 Vbeta and 13 Jbeta primers that the PCR ran. The protocol was immunoSEQ multiplex PCR, while the TCRdb copy is restricted to in-frame clones and leaves out a portion. This sample has roughly 100,000 clones; approximately 70% occur once, and the top ten carry more than 13%. Study observations and caveats: Certain indistinguishable V segments, among them TRBV6-2 and TRBV6-3, were excluded.

Germline values: CDR1 SGHKS, CDR2 YYEKEE (reference sequence). Trimming cost V 4 bases and J 1 base, with 11 bases left between them. This CDR3 comprises 14 residues. This TCR derives from a woman in her forties or fifties in good health and CMV-seropositive. Sequencing input: PBMCs. The chain uses TRBV5-5 and TRBJ1-1, with D tentatively TRBD1 (5 bases). In nucleotides, the CDR3 is TGTGCCAGCAGCATACCTACAGGGAACACTGAAGCTTTCTTT. Protein product: CASSIPTGNTEAFF.